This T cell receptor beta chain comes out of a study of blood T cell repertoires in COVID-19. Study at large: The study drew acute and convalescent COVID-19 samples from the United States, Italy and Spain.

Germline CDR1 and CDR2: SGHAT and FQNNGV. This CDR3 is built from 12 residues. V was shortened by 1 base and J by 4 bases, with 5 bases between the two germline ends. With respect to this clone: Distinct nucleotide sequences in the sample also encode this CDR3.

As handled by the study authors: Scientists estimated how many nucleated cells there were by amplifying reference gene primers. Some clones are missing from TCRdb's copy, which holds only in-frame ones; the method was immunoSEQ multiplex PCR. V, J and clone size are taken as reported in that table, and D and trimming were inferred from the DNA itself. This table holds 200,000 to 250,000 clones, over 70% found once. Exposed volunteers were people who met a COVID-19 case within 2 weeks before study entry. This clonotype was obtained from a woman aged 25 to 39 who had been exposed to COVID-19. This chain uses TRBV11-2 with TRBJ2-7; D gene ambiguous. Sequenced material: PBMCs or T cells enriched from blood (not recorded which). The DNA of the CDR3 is TGTGCCAGCAGCTTAGGCAGATACGAGCAGTACTTC. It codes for CASSLGRYEQYF.